This T cell receptor (beta chain) was identified in a study of blood T cell repertoires in COVID-19. Enrolment of Seattle patients took place during active infection, and they were followed longitudinally. Original analysis: Estimated nucleated cell counts came from reference gene primer amplification. Method: immunoSEQ multiplex PCR; TCRdb's copy keeps in-frame clones and lacks some. V and J calls and clone size come straight from that table; D and trimming were deduced from the DNA. The sample records a few hundred thousand clones, more than 85% being singletons. The trim removed 8 bases at V and 4 bases at J, leaving 10 bases unmatched. CDR3 size: 14 residues. In germline, CDR1 is MDHEN, CDR2 SYDVKM.

This rearrangement joins TRBV28 to TRBJ2-5; 7 nucleotides align to TRBD2. Sequencing was carried out using peripheral blood. This TCR derives from a person aged 18-30 years with COVID-19, enrolled during active disease. CDR3 loop: CASANSGGLETQYF. The DNA for the CDR3 is TGTGCCAGCGCAAATTCGGGGGGACTAGAGACCCAGTACTTC.